This TCR beta chain was recorded in a study of CD8 T cells in Susac syndrome. Findings and caveats of the study: As acknowledged by the study, its TCR sequencing and HLA analysis included a relatively small number of individuals.

The multiple sclerosis control group consisted of treatment-naive patients whose relapsing-remitting disease, which was either stable or active, fulfilled revised McDonald criteria. CD8+ and CD4+ T cells were negatively isolated; TEMRA cells were FACS-enriched. When the RNA was reverse transcribed, random hexamers were used with an input of about 0.5 to 1 ug. Amplification of TCR beta CDR3 by immunoSEQ multiplex PCR spanned 54 Vbeta and 13 Jbeta. TCRdb processed the immunoSEQ multiplex PCR reads anew with MiXCR; each CDR3 protein has one entry. The sample yields about 200,000 distinct CDR3 sequences, 90% to 95% seen once. On this clonotype: The antigen remains unidentified.

The TCR originated in a human donor with multiple sclerosis. Sequenced input: CD8+ T cells from PBMCs.

The CDR3 coding sequence is TGTGCCTGGAGTTTGCAGGGGGCCTTTATAGACACTGAAGCTTTCTTT. Translation gives CAWSLQGAFIDTEAFF. The chain recombines TRBV30 with TRBJ1-1, with 8 bases fitting TRBD1. In germline, CDR1 is GTSNPN, CDR2 SVGIG (reference sequence). With V trimmed by 2 bases and J by 3 bases, 11 bases remained unmatched. This CDR3 comprises 16 residues. The full variable domain, in which reference TRBV30 and TRBJ1-1 provide the parts outside the CDR3, is SQTIHQWPATLVQPVGSPLSLECTVEGTSNPNLYWYRQAAGRGLQLLFYSVGIGQISSEVPQNLSASRPQDRQFILSSKKLLLSDSGFYLCAWSLQGAFIDTEAFFGQGTRLTVV.